This T cell receptor beta chain was captured in a study of blood T cell repertoires in COVID-19. On the study more broadly: From the United States, Italy and Spain came samples of acute and convalescent COVID-19.

In the original analysis: Amplified reference gene primers provided the basis for estimating nucleated cell counts. Sequenced by immunoSEQ multiplex PCR; TCRdb stores in-frame clones only, minus some. That table furnishes V, J and clone size, whereas the DNA furnished D and trimming. The table has 90,000 to 120,000 clones, around 80% seen once; the top ten hold around 20%. Sequencing was performed on peripheral blood. The receptor comes from an older man with active or convalescent COVID-19.

In DNA form, the CDR3 reads TGTGCCAGCAGTCATGACAGGGGGCGCGATGGCTACACCTTC. Amino acids: CASSHDRGRDGYTF. V gene TRBV6-6 combines with J gene TRBJ1-2, with 10 bases lining up with TRBD1. Germline V lookup: CDR1 MNHNY, CDR2 SVGAGI (reference sequence). Losses at the gene ends were 5 bases for V and 6 bases for J; bases not matched to a gene: 6. This CDR3 spans 14 amino acids.